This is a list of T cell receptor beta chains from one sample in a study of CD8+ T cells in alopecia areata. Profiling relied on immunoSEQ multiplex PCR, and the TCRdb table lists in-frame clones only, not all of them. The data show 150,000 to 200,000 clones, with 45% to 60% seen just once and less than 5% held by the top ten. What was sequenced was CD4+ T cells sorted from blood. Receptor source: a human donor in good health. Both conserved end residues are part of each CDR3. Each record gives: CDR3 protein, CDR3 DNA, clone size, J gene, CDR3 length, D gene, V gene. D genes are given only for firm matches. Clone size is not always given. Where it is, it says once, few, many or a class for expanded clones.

CDR3 protein: CSVLSGANVLTF
CDR3 DNA: TGCAGCGTCCTCTCCGGGGCCAACGTCCTGACTTTC
clone size: NA
J gene: TRBJ2-6
CDR3 length: 12
D gene: NA
V gene: TRBV29-1

CDR3 protein: CSVAWGVYEQYF
CDR3 DNA: TGCAGCGTTGCTTGGGGTGTCTACGAGCAGTACTTC
clone size: few
J gene: TRBJ2-7
CDR3 length: 12
D gene: NA
V gene: TRBV29-1

CDR3 protein: CASSRVAGMGEQYF
CDR3 DNA: TGTGCCAGTTCACGGGTAGCGGGAATGGGCGAGCAGTACTTC
clone size: NA
J gene: TRBJ2-7
CDR3 length: 14
D gene: TRBD2
V gene: TRBV19

CDR3 protein: CASSEHSYYSNQPQHF
CDR3 DNA: TGTGCCAGCAGTGAACACAGCTACTATAGCAATCAGCCCCAGCATTTT
clone size: NA
J gene: TRBJ1-5
CDR3 length: 16
D gene: NA
V gene: TRBV25-1

CDR3 protein: CASTPLWPSGYNEQFF
CDR3 DNA: TGTGCCAGCACCCCCCTCTGGCCTAGCGGATACAATGAGCAGTTCTTC
clone size: NA
J gene: TRBJ2-1
CDR3 length: 16
D gene: TRBD2
V gene: TRBV27

CDR3 protein: CAISERQGVDTQYF
CDR3 DNA: TGTGCCATCAGTGAAAGGCAGGGGGTCGATACGCAGTATTTT
clone size: NA
J gene: TRBJ2-3
CDR3 length: 14
D gene: TRBD1
V gene: TRBV10-3

CDR3 protein: CASRRASYGYTF
CDR3 DNA: TGTGCCAGTCGCAGGGCCTCCTATGGCTACACCTTC
clone size: NA
J gene: TRBJ1-2
CDR3 length: 12
D gene: NA
V gene: TRBV5-6

CDR3 protein: CSGIAGVVQETQYF
CDR3 DNA: TGCAGCGGGATAGCGGGAGTGGTACAAGAGACCCAGTACTTC
clone size: few
J gene: TRBJ2-5
CDR3 length: 14
D gene: TRBD2
V gene: TRBV29-1

CDR3 protein: CATSRVVLRTGPNYGYTF
CDR3 DNA: TGTGCCACCAGCAGAGTGGTCCTAAGGACAGGCCCTAACTATGGCTACACCTTC
clone size: few
J gene: TRBJ1-2
CDR3 length: 18
D gene: TRBD1
V gene: TRBV15

CDR3 protein: CASNRGFSTYEQYF
CDR3 DNA: TGCGCCAGCAACAGGGGTTTTTCAACCTACGAGCAGTACTTC
clone size: NA
J gene: TRBJ2-7
CDR3 length: 14
D gene: TRBD1
V gene: TRBV10-2

CDR3 protein: CASSYSGTGSYEQYF
CDR3 DNA: TGTGCCAGCAGTTACTCCGGGACAGGGTCCTACGAGCAGTACTTC
clone size: few
J gene: TRBJ2-7
CDR3 length: 15
D gene: TRBD1
V gene: TRBV6-6

CDR3 protein: CSVGEGLDTQYF
CDR3 DNA: TGCAGCGTGGGGGAGGGCTTAGATACGCAGTATTTT
clone size: NA
J gene: TRBJ2-3
CDR3 length: 12
D gene: TRBD2
V gene: TRBV29-1

CDR3 protein: CASSQSRQGPYEQYF
CDR3 DNA: TGCGCCAGCAGTCAATCGAGACAGGGGCCCTACGAGCAGTACTTC
clone size: NA
J gene: TRBJ2-7
CDR3 length: 15
D gene: TRBD1
V gene: TRBV23-1

CDR3 protein: CASSLLGRETEAFF
CDR3 DNA: TGCGCCAGCAGCTTACTGGGACGGGAAACTGAAGCTTTCTTT
clone size: NA
J gene: TRBJ1-1
CDR3 length: 14
D gene: NA
V gene: TRBV5-1

CDR3 protein: CSVGVLKGGYEQYF
CDR3 DNA: TGCAGCGTTGGAGTGTTGAAGGGGGGCTACGAGCAGTACTTC
clone size: NA
J gene: TRBJ2-7
CDR3 length: 14
D gene: NA
V gene: TRBV29-1

CDR3 protein: CSVEDPRGGNEKLFF
CDR3 DNA: TGCAGCGTTGAAGACCCACGGGGGGGGAATGAAAAACTGTTTTTT
clone size: NA
J gene: TRBJ1-4
CDR3 length: 15
D gene: NA
V gene: TRBV29-1

CDR3 protein: CATQLLDIQYF
CDR3 DNA: TGTGCCACGCAGTTATTGGACATTCAGTACTTC
clone size: few
J gene: TRBJ2-4
CDR3 length: 11
D gene: NA
V gene: TRBV6-1

CDR3 protein: CSVATSGSVTGELFF
CDR3 DNA: TGCAGCGTCGCGACTAGCGGGAGTGTCACCGGGGAGCTGTTTTTT
clone size: NA
J gene: TRBJ2-2
CDR3 length: 15
D gene: TRBD2
V gene: TRBV29-1